Following are 18 T cell receptor beta chains from one sample sequenced in a study of shared T cell receptors in the human thymus. Assay used: immunoSEQ multiplex PCR; TCRdb lists only in-frame clones, some missing. The data contain around 65,000 clones, 90% to 95% of them seen just once; the ten biggest clones take up 0.03% to 0.04%. The sequenced material came from thymocytes. Receptors were obtained from a human donor.

The chain is built from TRBV5-5 and TRBJ1-2, with D unresolved. Trimming cost V 2 bases and J 5 bases, with 7 bases left between them. The CDR3 spans 12 residues. Germline V gene lookup returns CDR1 SGHKS and CDR2 YYEKEE (reference sequence). The CDR3 reads CASSFEPYGYTF. Written as DNA, the CDR3 is TGTGCCAGCAGCTTTGAACCATATGGCTACACCTTC.

This chain links TRBV7-2 with TRBJ2-1; D gene uncertain. The V end lost 9 bases, the J end lost 3 bases, and 9 bases lay between the germline ends. The CDR3 sequence is 12 residues long. Germline lookup yields CDR1 SGHTA and CDR2 FQGNSA. CDR3 sequence: CARSRDYNEQFF. In DNA form, the CDR3 reads TGTGCCAGATCTAGAGACTACAATGAGCAGTTCTTC.

V is TRBV4-1 and J is TRBJ1-1; tentative D call: TRBD1 (5 bases). V gave up 0 bases and J gave up 8 bases, with 25 bases separating them. CDR1 and CDR2 from the germline V gene are MGHRA and YSYEKL. This CDR3 contains 18 residues. CDR3 sequence: CASSQESGRGARKREAFF. In nucleotides, the CDR3 is TGCGCCAGCAGCCAAGAATCAGGTCGGGGCGCGAGGAAACGGGAAGCTTTCTTT.

The J gene is TRBJ2-5, the V gene TRBV29-1; perhaps TRBD1 as D (5 bases). Germline-derived CDR1 and CDR2 are SQVTM and ANQGSEA. V was clipped by 2 bases and J by 3 bases, with 16 bases between them. This CDR3 has 15 amino acids. The CDR3 sequence: CSVERRRTPEETQYF. As DNA, the CDR3 is TGCAGCGTTGAAAGGCGGCGGACACCCGAAGAGACCCAGTACTTC.

This chain joins TRBV4-3 and TRBJ2-5; D perhaps matches TRBD1 (6 bases). The germline V and J ends were trimmed by 1 base and 0 bases, with 15 bases remaining between them. The CDR3 sequence is 17 residues long. Germline V gives CDR1 LGHNA, CDR2 YSLEER. CDR3 in DNA: TGCGCCAGCAGCCAAGGGGGGCGTGTCTCATACCAAGAGACCCAGTACTTC. This translates into CASSQGGRVSYQETQYF.

The gene calls are TRBV18 and TRBJ2-7; TRBD1 aligns across 7 bases. The CDR3 consists of 18 residues. CDR1 and CDR2 (germline): KGHSH, LQKENI. V trimming: 1 base; J trimming: 3 bases; junction bases outside the gene matches: 15. In DNA, the CDR3 is TGTGCCAGCTCACCACGACAGGGCCCAAAACCAATTCTCTACGAGCAGTACTTC. As protein: CASSPRQGPKPILYEQYF.

J is TRBJ2-1 and V is TRBV5-1, with a possible D match to TRBD1 (5 bases). Germline assignment: CDR1 SGHRS and CDR2 YFSETQ. The CDR3 is 15 residues long. V was shortened by 1 base and J by 5 bases, with 13 bases between the two germline ends. This chain's CDR3 is CASSLTPRAHNEQFF. CDR3 sequence (DNA): TGCGCCAGCAGCTTGACCCCCAGGGCCCACAATGAGCAGTTCTTC.

This clone occurred once. One end of the junction is discordant with germline, which a read error may explain. Distinct nucleotide sequences in the sample also encode this CDR3. J is TRBJ1-2 and V is TRBV7-2; D remains unclear. The CDR3 runs 15 residues. Germline assignment: CDR1 SGHTA and CDR2 FQGNSA. The CDR3 bases are TGTGCCAGCAGCTTAGCTTTTTGGGTTAACTATGGCTACACCTTT. The encoded protein is CASSLAFWVNYGYTF.

The chain is built from TRBV27 and TRBJ2-5; D may be TRBD1 or TRBD2 (5 bases each). CDR3 length equals 14 residues. The germline gives CDR1 MNHEY, CDR2 SMNVEV (reference sequence). V gave up 2 bases and J gave up 4 bases, with 11 bases separating them. CDR3 DNA sequence: TGTGCCAGCAGTTTACTGACGGGGACAGAGACCCAGTACTTC. This sequence encodes CASSLLTGTETQYF.

This clone was detected only once. The rearrangement links TRBV11-2 to TRBJ2-5; D is perhaps TRBD1 (6 bases). With 6 bases removed from V and 5 bases from J, the gap between germline ends came to 16 bases. This CDR3 has 14 residues. Germline V gene sequence: CDR1 SGHAT, CDR2 FQNNGV. The CDR3: CASSFEQGYETQYF. CDR3 nucleotide sequence: TGTGCCAGCAGTTTCGAACAGGGTTACGAGACCCAGTACTTC.

The rearrangement uses TRBV15 and TRBJ2-6, with D perhaps matching TRBD2 (6 bases). Trimming removed 8 bases at V and 2 bases at J, with 13 bases between. Germline V CDR1 and CDR2: LNHNV, YYDKDF (reference sequence). This CDR3 region has 15 residues. In DNA, the CDR3 is TGTGCCACCCGTGGGGGGAGAGCTGGGGCCAACGTCCTGACTTTC. It is translated as CATRGGRAGANVLTF.

The V and J genes are TRBV4-3 and TRBJ2-2, with D perhaps TRBD2 (5 bases). This CDR3 contains 18 residues. The V gene lost 2 bases and the J gene lost 4 bases, with 20 bases spanning the gap. Germline-derived CDR1 and CDR2 are LGHNA and YSLEER. Here the CDR3 DNA reads TGCGCCAGCAGCCAAACGCGACCGACGGGGAGCGGCACCGGGGAGCTGTTTTTT. Its protein product is CASSQTRPTGSGTGELFF.

The chain uses TRBV7-2 and TRBJ2-7, with TRBD1 as a possible D gene (6 bases). Deletions cut 4 bases from V and 3 bases from J, with 13 bases between. Germline-derived CDR1 and CDR2 are SGHTA and FQGNSA. The CDR3 contains 14 residues. The CDR3 sequence is CASSSGGQFYEQYF. CDR3 DNA: TGTGCCAGCAGCTCTGGGGGACAATTCTACGAGCAGTACTTC.

The V and J genes are TRBV27 and TRBJ2-2, with no clear D. The germline CDR1 and CDR2 sequences are MNHEY and SMNVEV (reference sequence). There are 17 residues in the CDR3. With 0 bases removed from V and 1 base from J, the gap between germline ends came to 12 bases. For the CDR3, the DNA is TGTGCCAGCAGTTTATCGACCCGGCAGAGGAACACCGGGGAGCTGTTTTTT. Translation: CASSLSTRQRNTGELFF.

The V gene is TRBV2, the J gene TRBJ2-3; 15 nucleotides align to TRBD2. V shed 5 bases and J 4 bases; nucleotides not matched to a gene: 1. The CDR3 contains 15 residues. CDR1 and CDR2 from the germline V gene are SNHLY and FYNNEI. The CDR3 DNA reads as TGTGCCAGCAGTAGGACTAGCGGGGGGGCAGATACGCAGTATTTT. This sequence encodes CASSRTSGGADTQYF.

The chain carries TRBV27 and TRBJ1-1; D gene unclear. This CDR3 is built from 16 residues. Germline V gene data show CDR1 as MNHEY and CDR2 as SMNVEV (reference sequence). Trimming stripped 5 bases from V and 4 bases from J, with 20 bases between. CDR3: CASSPPDKASGTEAFF. DNA for the CDR3: TGTGCCAGCAGTCCCCCCGACAAAGCCTCGGGCACTGAAGCTTTCTTT.

The count of this clone is one. The V and J genes are TRBV19 and TRBJ1-5; a possible D gene is TRBD1 (6 bases). CDR3 length: 17 residues. The germline V and J ends were trimmed by 6 bases and 5 bases, with 23 bases remaining between them. Germline CDR1 LNHDA, CDR2 SQIVND (reference sequence). CDR3 sequence: CASRTGFRGLGDQPQHF. The CDR3 coding sequence is TGTGCCAGTAGAACAGGGTTTCGGGGGTTAGGGGATCAGCCCCAGCATTTT. Looking up the rest from reference TRBV19 and TRBJ1-5 gives the full variable domain: DGGITQSPKYLFRKEGQNVTLSCEQNLNHDAMYWYRQDPGQGLRLIYYSQIVNDFQKGDIAEGYSVSREKKESFPLTVTSAQKNPTAFYLCASRTGFRGLGDQPQHFGDGTRLSIL.

The chain uses TRBV7-9 and TRBJ1-1; no firm D call. In germline, CDR1 is SEHNR, CDR2 FQNEAQ (reference sequence). The CDR3 is 14 amino acids. V dropped 2 bases and J dropped 5 bases, with 12 bases sitting between them. CDR3 sequence: CASSLTAETTEAFF. In nucleotides, the CDR3 is TGTGCCAGCAGCTTAACGGCCGAGACTACTGAAGCTTTCTTT.